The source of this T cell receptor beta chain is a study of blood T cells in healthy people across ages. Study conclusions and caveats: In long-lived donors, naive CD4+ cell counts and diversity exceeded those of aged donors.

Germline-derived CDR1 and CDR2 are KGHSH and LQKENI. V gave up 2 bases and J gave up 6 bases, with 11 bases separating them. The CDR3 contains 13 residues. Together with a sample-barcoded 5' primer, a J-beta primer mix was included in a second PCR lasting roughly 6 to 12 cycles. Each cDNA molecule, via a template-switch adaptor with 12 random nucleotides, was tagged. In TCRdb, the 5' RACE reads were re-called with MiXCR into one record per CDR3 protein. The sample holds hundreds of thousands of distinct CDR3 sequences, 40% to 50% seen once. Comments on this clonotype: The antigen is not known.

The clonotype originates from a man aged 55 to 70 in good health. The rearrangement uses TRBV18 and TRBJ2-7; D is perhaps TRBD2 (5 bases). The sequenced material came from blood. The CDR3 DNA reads TGTGCCAGCTCACCAGGACTGGATGGCGAGCAGTACTTC. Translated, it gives CASSPGLDGEQYF.